A selection of T cell receptor beta chains follows, all from one sample in a study of Ad26.COV2.S vaccination and SARS-CoV-2 variants. Measured with immunoSEQ multiplex PCR; TCRdb has only the in-frame clones, and not every one. This table has about 680,000 clones, more than 80% appearing once. Specimen: peripheral blood, collected in a trial of Ad26.COV2.S vaccine versus placebo. All receptors come from a person between 18 and 65 years old who received the Ad26.COV2.S COVID-19 vaccine or a placebo. CDR3s include the opening cysteine and the closing phenylalanine or tryptophan. The order of the fields is V gene, J gene, clone size, D gene, CDR3 DNA, CDR3 protein. D genes are given only for firm matches. Clone size is given for some rows only: seen once, a few or many times, or a class if the clone is expanded.

v_call: TRBV19
j_call: TRBJ2-2
clone_size: few
d_call: NA
cdr3_nt: TGTGCCAGTAGTATGGGGAGCAACGGGGAGCTGTTTTTT
cdr3_aa: CASSMGSNGELFF

v_call: TRBV10-3
j_call: TRBJ1-1
clone_size: NA
d_call: NA
cdr3_nt: TGTGCCACCCTTCCCAGAAGGGACACTGAAGCTTTCTTT
cdr3_aa: CATLPRRDTEAFF

v_call: TRBV25-1
j_call: TRBJ2-2
clone_size: once
d_call: NA
cdr3_nt: TGTGCCAGCAGTGCGGCCGGGAGCCTCCACACCGGGGAGCTGTTTTTT
cdr3_aa: CASSAAGSLHTGELFF

v_call: TRBV7-3
j_call: TRBJ2-3
clone_size: NA
d_call: NA
cdr3_nt: TGTGCCAGCAGCTTTAGCGACAGCCCCCTTGGCACAGATACGCAGTATTTT
cdr3_aa: CASSFSDSPLGTDTQYF

v_call: TRBV2
j_call: TRBJ2-1
clone_size: once
d_call: NA
cdr3_nt: TGTGCCAGCAGTGGGGAGGTAGGGGAGCAGTTCTTC
cdr3_aa: CASSGEVGEQFF

v_call: TRBV7-2
j_call: TRBJ2-2
clone_size: NA
d_call: NA
cdr3_nt: TGTGCCAGCAGCTCCTCCCCTACCGGGGAGCTGTTTTTT
cdr3_aa: CASSSSPTGELFF

v_call: TRBV7-2
j_call: TRBJ1-1
clone_size: NA
d_call: NA
cdr3_nt: TGTGCCAGCAGCATCGGTCAGGGGAACACTGAAGCTTTCTTT
cdr3_aa: CASSIGQGNTEAFF

v_call: TRBV10-1
j_call: TRBJ2-1
clone_size: NA
d_call: TRBD2
cdr3_nt: TGCGCCAGCAATCACGCGGCTAGCGGGTTCGATGAGCAGTTCTTC
cdr3_aa: CASNHAASGFDEQFF

v_call: TRBV5-4
j_call: TRBJ1-4
clone_size: once
d_call: TRBD1
cdr3_nt: TGTGCCAGCAGCTCGCCAGGGGGAAATGAAAAACTGTTTTTT
cdr3_aa: CASSSPGGNEKLFF

v_call: TRBV5-1
j_call: TRBJ2-2
clone_size: NA
d_call: TRBD1
cdr3_nt: TGCGCCAGCAGCTTACAGGGGGTAACCGGGGAGCTGTTTTTT
cdr3_aa: CASSLQGVTGELFF

v_call: TRBV21-1
j_call: TRBJ1-2
clone_size: NA
d_call: NA
cdr3_nt: TGTGCCAGCATCGGACAGGGGGCCGCTAACTATGGCTACACCTTC
cdr3_aa: CASIGQGAANYGYTF

v_call: TRBV4-2
j_call: TRBJ2-3
clone_size: NA
d_call: NA
cdr3_nt: TGTGCCAGCAGGGGTACAGATACGCAGTATTTT
cdr3_aa: CASRGTDTQYF

v_call: TRBV11-2
j_call: TRBJ2-3
clone_size: NA
d_call: TRBD2
cdr3_nt: TGTGCCAGCAGCCCAGGACTAGCGGGGAGACCAGATACGCAGTATTTT
cdr3_aa: CASSPGLAGRPDTQYF

v_call: TRBV29-1
j_call: TRBJ2-3
clone_size: NA
d_call: NA
cdr3_nt: TGCAGCGTCGCGGCCGATAGCACAGATACGCAGTATTTT
cdr3_aa: CSVAADSTDTQYF

v_call: TRBV19
j_call: TRBJ1-5
clone_size: NA
d_call: NA
cdr3_nt: TGTGCCAGTAGTATAGACACAGGTAATCAGCCCCAGCATTTT
cdr3_aa: CASSIDTGNQPQHF

v_call: TRBV30
j_call: TRBJ1-2
clone_size: NA
d_call: NA
cdr3_nt: TGTGCCTGGAAGGCAGGGACGAACTATGGCTACACCTTC
cdr3_aa: CAWKAGTNYGYTF

v_call: TRBV20-1
j_call: TRBJ1-2
clone_size: NA
d_call: NA
cdr3_nt: TGCAGTGCTAGTCGGGGGCAGGAGTATGGCTACACCTTC
cdr3_aa: CSASRGQEYGYTF

v_call: TRBV6-6
j_call: TRBJ1-5
clone_size: few
d_call: NA
cdr3_nt: TGTGTGGCAGGGGATAGCAATCAGCCCCAGCATTTT
cdr3_aa: CVAGDSNQPQHF

v_call: TRBV4-1
j_call: TRBJ1-1
clone_size: NA
d_call: NA
cdr3_nt: TGCGCCAGCAGCCAAGATACGTCGGGCACTGAAGCTTTCTTT
cdr3_aa: CASSQDTSGTEAFF

v_call: TRBV5-4
j_call: TRBJ2-6
clone_size: NA
d_call: NA
cdr3_nt: TGTGCCAGCAGCTTGGAGCTCTCTGGGGCCAACGTCCTGACTTTC
cdr3_aa: CASSLELSGANVLTF

v_call: TRBV6-5
j_call: TRBJ1-2
clone_size: few
d_call: NA
cdr3_nt: TGTGCCAGCACCCGAGCCGGGACAATTAACGGCTACACCTTC
cdr3_aa: CASTRAGTINGYTF

v_call: TRBV7-2
j_call: TRBJ2-7
clone_size: NA
d_call: NA
cdr3_nt: TGTGCCAGCAGCTTAGGAAGTAGCGCTACCTACGAGCAGTACTTC
cdr3_aa: CASSLGSSATYEQYF

v_call: TRBV9
j_call: TRBJ2-5
clone_size: NA
d_call: TRBD2
cdr3_nt: TGTGCCAGCAGCGTAGGGGTAGCGGGAGGCTTGGAGACCCAGTACTTC
cdr3_aa: CASSVGVAGGLETQYF

v_call: TRBV3-1/TRBV3-2
j_call: TRBJ2-7
clone_size: once
d_call: NA
cdr3_nt: TGTGCCAGCAGCCAGGGGTCCGTCTACGAGCAGTACTTC
cdr3_aa: CASSQGSVYEQYF

v_call: TRBV7-9
j_call: TRBJ1-1
clone_size: NA
d_call: NA
cdr3_nt: TGTGCCAGCAGCTTAGCGTCGGGGGGCGGCACTGAAGCTTTCTTT
cdr3_aa: CASSLASGGGTEAFF

v_call: TRBV3-1/TRBV3-2
j_call: TRBJ1-2
clone_size: NA
d_call: NA
cdr3_nt: TGTGCCAGCGAGAAAGGGTTGGGCTATGGCTACACCTTC
cdr3_aa: CASEKGLGYGYTF

v_call: TRBV5-4
j_call: TRBJ2-2
clone_size: NA
d_call: NA
cdr3_nt: TGTGCCAGCAGCTTCCCCCACACGGCCGGGGAGCTGTTTTTT
cdr3_aa: CASSFPHTAGELFF

v_call: TRBV7-2
j_call: TRBJ1-3
clone_size: NA
d_call: TRBD1
cdr3_nt: TGTGCCAGCAGTTATACCCCAGGGGGCTGGAACACCATATATTTT
cdr3_aa: CASSYTPGGWNTIYF

v_call: TRBV6-5
j_call: TRBJ2-5
clone_size: NA
d_call: NA
cdr3_nt: TGTGCCAGTTCCACGCGGGTTGGAGAGACCCAGTACTTC
cdr3_aa: CASSTRVGETQYF

v_call: TRBV2
j_call: TRBJ1-6
clone_size: NA
d_call: NA
cdr3_nt: TGTGCCAGCAGTGAAGCAGGGGTTGGGAATTCACCCCTCCACTTT
cdr3_aa: CASSEAGVGNSPLHF

v_call: TRBV6-5
j_call: TRBJ1-2
clone_size: NA
d_call: TRBD1
cdr3_nt: TGTGCCAGCAGCTCAGGGGGCAACTATGGCTACACCTTC
cdr3_aa: CASSSGGNYGYTF

v_call: TRBV25-1
j_call: TRBJ2-7
clone_size: NA
d_call: NA
cdr3_nt: TGTGCCAGCAGTCGGGGCTCCTACGAGCAGTACTTC
cdr3_aa: CASSRGSYEQYF

v_call: TRBV5-1
j_call: TRBJ2-2
clone_size: NA
d_call: NA
cdr3_nt: TGCGCCAGCAGCTTGGTGGCTGTGAACACCGGGGAGCTGTTTTTT
cdr3_aa: CASSLVAVNTGELFF

v_call: TRBV10-3
j_call: TRBJ1-5
clone_size: NA
d_call: NA
cdr3_nt: TGTGCCATCAGCGTGACGGGGGGTAGCAATCAGCCCCAGCATTTT
cdr3_aa: CAISVTGGSNQPQHF

v_call: TRBV18
j_call: TRBJ1-3
clone_size: NA
d_call: TRBD1
cdr3_nt: TGTGCCAGCTCACCCGACAGGGGTGGCGGAAACACCATATATTTT
cdr3_aa: CASSPDRGGGNTIYF

v_call: TRBV24-1
j_call: TRBJ2-1
clone_size: NA
d_call: TRBD2
cdr3_nt: TGTGCCACCAGACCGGGACTAAACAATGAGCAGTTCTTC
cdr3_aa: CATRPGLNNEQFF

v_call: TRBV10-3
j_call: TRBJ2-2
clone_size: NA
d_call: TRBD2
cdr3_nt: TGTGCCATCAGCTTAGCGGGAGGGGACACCGGGGAGCTGTTTTTT
cdr3_aa: CAISLAGGDTGELFF

v_call: TRBV2
j_call: TRBJ2-1
clone_size: NA
d_call: NA
cdr3_nt: TGTGCCAGCACCCAGGGAGCTAATGAGCAGTTCTTC
cdr3_aa: CASTQGANEQFF

v_call: TRBV27
j_call: TRBJ1-5
clone_size: NA
d_call: NA
cdr3_nt: TGTGCCAGCAGTTCACTGACAGGAACCTATAGCAATCAGCCCCAGCATTTT
cdr3_aa: CASSSLTGTYSNQPQHF

v_call: TRBV2
j_call: TRBJ1-1
clone_size: NA
d_call: NA
cdr3_nt: TGTGCCAGCAGTGAAGCGCTCCGGGGGAACACTGAAGCTTTCTTT
cdr3_aa: CASSEALRGNTEAFF

v_call: TRBV7-6
j_call: TRBJ1-5
clone_size: NA
d_call: TRBD1
cdr3_nt: TGTGCCAGCAGCTCGGGACAGGGGGCGGGTCAGCCCCAGCATTTT
cdr3_aa: CASSSGQGAGQPQHF

v_call: TRBV7-2
j_call: TRBJ2-1
clone_size: NA
d_call: NA
cdr3_nt: TGTGCCAGCAGCTTGCTGGACTCTAGCTACAATGAGCAGTTCTTC
cdr3_aa: CASSLLDSSYNEQFF

v_call: TRBV6-5
j_call: TRBJ1-1
clone_size: NA
d_call: NA
cdr3_nt: TGTGCCAGCAAAATTCGCCGGGGAAACACTGAAGCTTTCTTT
cdr3_aa: CASKIRRGNTEAFF

v_call: TRBV5-1
j_call: TRBJ1-1
clone_size: NA
d_call: NA
cdr3_nt: TGCGCCAGCAGCTCATCAGCTGAAGCTTTCTTT
cdr3_aa: CASSSSAEAFF

v_call: TRBV6-5
j_call: TRBJ2-1
clone_size: NA
d_call: TRBD1
cdr3_nt: TGTGCCAGCAGGTACAAGGGGGCTTCCTACAATGAGCAGTTCTTC
cdr3_aa: CASRYKGASYNEQFF

v_call: TRBV11-2
j_call: TRBJ2-7
clone_size: NA
d_call: NA
cdr3_nt: TGTGCCAGCAGCCACCGGGGGGCGGACTACGAGCAGTACTTC
cdr3_aa: CASSHRGADYEQYF

v_call: TRBV18
j_call: TRBJ2-2
clone_size: NA
d_call: NA
cdr3_nt: TGTGCCAGCTCACCAGACAGGACGAACACCGGGGAGCTGTTTTTT
cdr3_aa: CASSPDRTNTGELFF

v_call: TRBV19
j_call: TRBJ1-5
clone_size: NA
d_call: TRBD1
cdr3_nt: TGTGCCAGTAGTCGCGGGACAGTCAATCAGCCCCAGCATTTT
cdr3_aa: CASSRGTVNQPQHF

v_call: TRBV19
j_call: TRBJ2-7
clone_size: NA
d_call: TRBD2
cdr3_nt: TGTGCCAGTAGTAGGTTAGCGGGAGAGAGAGGTGACCGCGAGCAGTACTTC
cdr3_aa: CASSRLAGERGDREQYF